These 32 T cell receptor beta chains originate from one sample sequenced in a study of T cell responses to AZD1222 COVID-19 vaccine. Profiling relied on immunoSEQ multiplex PCR, and the TCRdb table lists in-frame clones only, not all of them. In the table there are over 100,000 clones, more than 85% of which are singletons. Sequencing used peripheral blood, obtained on day 0 of AZD1222 vaccination. The receptors here all came from an adult in good health.

The chain recombines TRBV5-5 with TRBJ1-1; 7 nucleotides line up with TRBD1. The CDR3 contains 16 residues. Germline V CDR1 and CDR2: SGHKS, YYEKEE (reference sequence). The V gene end was trimmed by 4 bases and the J gene end by 4 bases; junction bases not matched to a gene: 13. The CDR3 bases are TGTGCCAGCAGCCCCAACCCAGGGGGAGGGAGCACTGAAGCTTTCTTT. This encodes CASSPNPGGGSTEAFF.

The chain combines TRBV7-9 with TRBJ1-5, with TRBD1 as a possible D gene (5 bases). Germline lookup yields CDR1 SEHNR and CDR2 FQNEAQ (reference sequence). The CDR3 is 15 amino acids. V lost 1 base, J lost 4 bases, and 11 bases lay in between. The DNA of the CDR3 is TGTGCCAGCAGCTTAGGGGGGACTTTGAATCAGCCCCAGCATTTT. Amino acids: CASSLGGTLNQPQHF.

The chain couples TRBV28 to TRBJ1-2; 8 bases are a match to TRBD1. Germline V gene lookup returns CDR1 MDHEN and CDR2 SYDVKM. V was clipped by 1 base and J by 7 bases; unmatched bases: 5. The CDR3 length is 14 residues. The CDR3 protein is CASSLSRGLVGYTF. The CDR3 nucleotides read TGTGCCAGCAGTTTATCCAGGGGGCTTGTTGGCTACACCTTC.

This chain connects TRBV19 to TRBJ1-2; 7 bases are shared with TRBD1. From germline, CDR1 is LNHDA and CDR2 SQIVND (reference sequence). The J segment lost 4 bases and the V segment lost 7 bases, leaving 3 bases of the junction unmatched. This CDR3 region has 12 residues. CDR3 bases: TGTGCCAGTAAAGGGGGCGGCTATGGCTACACCTTC. Its translation is CASKGGGYGYTF.

The chain combines TRBV7-9 with TRBJ2-2; no clear D gene. Germline lookup yields CDR1 SEHNR and CDR2 FQNEAQ (reference sequence). Trimming removed 1 base at V and 4 bases at J, with 7 bases between. The CDR3 has 14 amino acids. For the CDR3, the DNA is TGTGCCAGCAGCTTAGTAGGGCCCACCGGGGAGCTGTTTTTT. Encoded protein: CASSLVGPTGELFF.

The chain joins TRBV4-1 to TRBJ2-7; 11 bases align to TRBD2. The germline V gene has CDR1 MGHRA and CDR2 YSYEKL. The CDR3 runs to 15 residues. Unmatched junction bases numbered 6, after V lost 5 bases and J lost 3 bases. DNA of the CDR3: TGCGCCAGCAGCGAAACTAGCGGGAGTGTCTACGAGCAGTACTTC. Residues: CASSETSGSVYEQYF.

As concerns this clone: At one boundary the junction diverges from the germline segment, which might be a read error. The chain joins TRBV6-1 to TRBJ2-7; 8 bases align to TRBD1. This CDR3 is built from 12 residues. Germline values: CDR1 MNHNS, CDR2 SASEGT. Here the CDR3 reads CASSEVKTGAFF. CDR3 nucleotides: TGTGCCAGCAGTGAAGTAAAGACAGGGGCTTTCTTC.

The rearrangement links TRBV19 to TRBJ2-7, with 9 bases matching TRBD1. Per germline, CDR1 LNHDA and CDR2 SQIVND (reference sequence). The CDR3 length is 14 residues. V gave up 8 bases and J gave up 6 bases; unmatched junction bases: 11. CDR3 in amino acids: CASRPGDRAGEQYF. Written as DNA, the CDR3 is TGTGCCAGTCGCCCCGGGGACAGGGCCGGCGAGCAGTACTTC.

This clone is a singleton in its sample. This sequence joins TRBV19 and TRBJ1-5; D is uncertain. The germline gives CDR1 LNHDA, CDR2 SQIVND (reference sequence). This CDR3 contains 13 residues. V was trimmed by 6 bases and J by 3 bases, leaving 9 bases between them. CDR3 sequence: CASRSIDNQPQHF. The CDR3 DNA sequence: TGTGCCAGTAGAAGTATAGACAATCAGCCCCAGCATTTT.

The CDR3 protein is CASSPGQGDTDTQYF. DNA for the CDR3: TGTGCCAGCTCCCCCGGACAGGGGGACACAGATACGCAGTATTTT. The chain recombines TRBV2 with TRBJ2-3, with 10 bases lining up with TRBD1. Germline CDR1 and CDR2: SNHLY and FYNNEI. The J segment lost 2 bases and the V segment lost 8 bases, leaving 7 bases of the junction unmatched. The CDR3 runs 15 residues.

J is TRBJ1-1 and V is TRBV6-5, with D possibly matching TRBD1 (6 bases). V was clipped by 7 bases and J by 4 bases, with 13 bases between them. The CDR3 spans 13 residues. CDR1 MNHEY and CDR2 SVGAGI come from the germline V gene. CDR3 residues: CASTRGGGTEAFF. CDR3 nucleotide sequence: TGTGCCAGCACCCGTGGAGGGGGCACTGAAGCTTTCTTT.

This chain connects TRBV11-2 to TRBJ2-1, with D unclear. CDR1 is SGHAT and CDR2 is FQNNGV in the germline V gene. The CDR3 covers 15 residues. V lost 2 bases and J lost 0, with 8 bases in between. CDR3 nucleotide sequence: TGTGCCAGCAGCTTAAGCCCGAGCTCCTACAATGAGCAGTTCTTC. Its translation: CASSLSPSSYNEQFF.

This chain uses TRBV5-5 with TRBJ1-1; 11 bases line up with TRBD1. The germline gives CDR1 SGHKS, CDR2 YYEKEE (reference sequence). This CDR3 is 15 amino acids long. The ends lost 0 bases at V and 4 bases at J; junction bases unmatched: 2. The CDR3 region is CASSLVGTGGTEAFF. The CDR3 DNA follows: TGTGCCAGCAGCTTGGTCGGGACAGGGGGCACTGAAGCTTTCTTT.

This sequence joins TRBV12-3 or TRBV12-4 and TRBJ1-2; D may be TRBD1 (5 bases). V lost 2 bases, J lost 7 bases, and 5 bases lay in between. This CDR3 is built from 11 residues. In DNA, the CDR3 is TGTGCCAGCAGTTTAAGGGGTGGCTACACCTTC. It yields the protein CASSLRGGYTF.

V and J are TRBV28 and TRBJ2-7; TRBD1 matches 8 bases. The CDR3 length is 11 residues. The junction had 4 bases not matched to a gene; V was cut back by 10 bases and J by 5 bases. CDR1 and CDR2 from the germline V gene are MDHEN and SYDVKM. CDR3 coding DNA: TGTGCCATCCAGGGGGCCCACGAGCAGTACTTC. This sequence encodes CAIQGAHEQYF.

This rearrangement joins TRBV28 to TRBJ2-1; the D gene is possibly TRBD1 (6 bases). The V and J ends lost 10 bases and 9 bases respectively, with 10 bases between them. Per the germline V gene, CDR1 is MDHEN and CDR2 is SYDVKM. The CDR3 has 10 amino acids. As DNA, the CDR3 is TGTGCCACCCTAGGGGGTGAGCAGTTCTTC. Translation gives CATLGGEQFF.

The CDR3 spells CASSLEGAGTDTQYF. The DNA of the CDR3 is TGTGCCAGCAGCTTAGAGGGGGCAGGGACAGATACGCAGTATTTT. The gene calls are TRBV7-9 and TRBJ2-3; 7 bases agree with TRBD1. The CDR3 runs 15 residues. The ends lost 1 base at V and 3 bases at J; junction bases unmatched: 4. The germline V gene encodes CDR1 SEHNR and CDR2 FQNEAQ (reference sequence).

This chain connects TRBV18 to TRBJ2-4, with D perhaps assigned TRBD1 or TRBD2 (5 bases each). Germline V gene sequence: CDR1 KGHSH, CDR2 LQKENI. The CDR3 is 15 amino acids. Trimming removed 3 bases at V and 10 bases at J, with 19 bases between. This CDR3 reads CASSPLLGTGGIQYF. The CDR3 DNA reads TGTGCCAGCTCACCCCTGCTCGGGACCGGTGGTATTCAGTACTTC. Variable domain in full (rest from reference TRBV18 and TRBJ2-4): NAGVMQNPRHLVRRRGQEARLRCSPMKGHSHVYWYRQLPEEGLKFMVYLQKENIIDESGMPKERFSAEFPKEGPSILRIQQVVRGDSAAYFCASSPLLGTGGIQYFGAGTRLSVL.

V is TRBV29-1 and J is TRBJ1-1; TRBD1 agrees at 8 bases. V shed 6 bases, J shed 4 bases, and the junction held 4 bases outside the gene matches. Germline assignment: CDR1 SQVTM and CDR2 ANQGSEA. The CDR3 spans 12 residues. The CDR3 sequence: CSVRQGSTEAFF. DNA of the CDR3: TGCAGCGTAAGACAGGGGTCCACTGAAGCTTTCTTT.

The V call is TRBV7-8, the J call TRBJ1-1; 7 bases are shared with TRBD1. This CDR3 has 15 residues. Germline-derived CDR1 and CDR2 are SGHVS and FQNEAQ. V lost 4 bases and J lost 4; bases outside the gene matches: 9. The CDR3 DNA reads TGTGCCAGCAGCTCAGGTGACAGGGCAGGCACTGAAGCTTTCTTT. This encodes CASSSGDRAGTEAFF. The variable domain in full, completed from reference TRBV7-8 and TRBJ1-1, reads GAGVSQSPRYKVAKRGQDVALRCDPISGHVSLFWYQQALGQGPEFLTYFQNEAQLDKSGLPSDRFFAERPEGSVSTLKIQRTQQEDSAVYLCASSSGDRAGTEAFFGQGTRLTVV.

V usage is TRBV28 and J usage is TRBJ1-2; D is possibly TRBD1 (5 bases). This CDR3 is built from 16 residues. Germline loops: CDR1 MDHEN, CDR2 SYDVKM. Deletions cut 3 bases from V and 0 bases from J, with 14 bases between. The CDR3 DNA sequence: TGTGCCAGCAGTTTGTCCGGGGACGTACCTAACTATGGCTACACCTTC. Its protein product is CASSLSGDVPNYGYTF.

The chain combines TRBV10-3 with TRBJ2-3; TRBD2 matches at 12 bases. Germline V gives CDR1 ENHRY, CDR2 SYGVKD. This CDR3 is built from 14 residues. The junction had 8 bases not matched to a gene; V was cut back by 10 bases and J by 6 bases. The CDR3 sequence: CASTSGRLGDTQYF. CDR3 sequence (DNA): TGTGCCAGTACTAGCGGGAGGTTGGGGGATACGCAGTATTTT.

The chain carries TRBV27 and TRBJ1-1; D unclear. CDR3 length: 14 amino acids. Per the germline V gene, CDR1 is MNHEY and CDR2 is SMNVEV (reference sequence). V lost 3 bases, J lost 5 bases, and 13 bases lay in between. CDR3 in DNA: TGTGCCAGCAGTTTTTCAGGCCTTGTAACTGAAGCTTTCTTT. Amino acid sequence: CASSFSGLVTEAFF.

This chain uses TRBV28 with TRBJ2-7, with D tentatively TRBD2 (5 bases). The CDR3 spans 13 residues. Germline assignment: CDR1 MDHEN and CDR2 SYDVKM. Trimming took 3 bases from V and 7 from J, leaving 13 bases between them. CDR3 DNA: TGTGCCAGCAGTTTTCCTGGGTGGAGGGAGCAGTACTTC. Translated, it gives CASSFPGWREQYF.

The chain is built from TRBV30 and TRBJ2-5; D is unresolved. This CDR3 is built from 11 residues. Germline V lookup: CDR1 GTSNPN, CDR2 SVGIG (reference sequence). The V end lost 2 bases, the J end lost 2 bases, and 3 bases lay between the germline ends. CDR3 nucleotide sequence: TGTGCCTGGAGTCAGCAAGAGACCCAGTACTTC. It codes for CAWSQQETQYF.

The rearrangement joins TRBV5-1 to TRBJ2-7; D is possibly TRBD1 or TRBD2 (7 bases each). V lost 4 bases and J lost 0, with 14 bases in between. Germline assignment: CDR1 SGHRS and CDR2 YFSETQ. CDR3 length: 15 residues. The CDR3 DNA is TGCGCCAGCAGCCCCCAGGGGGGGGACTCCTACGAGCAGTACTTC. Its translation is CASSPQGGDSYEQYF.

CDR3 nucleotide sequence: TGTGCCAGCAGCTTTAGGAGCGGGAGGGCCCTCGGGACAGATACGCAGTATTTT. Translating gives CASSFRSGRALGTDTQYF. The rearrangement uses TRBV13 and TRBJ2-3, with TRBD2 identical over 10 bases. The CDR3 consists of 18 residues. The trim removed 3 bases at V and 3 bases at J, leaving 12 bases unmatched. CDR1 is PRHDT and CDR2 is FYEKMQ in the germline V gene (reference sequence).

J is TRBJ1-5 and V is TRBV20-1; D remains ambiguous. This CDR3 is 13 amino acids long. The germline V gene has CDR1 DFQATT and CDR2 SNEGSKA (reference sequence). V was trimmed by 3 bases and J by 8 bases, leaving 14 bases between them. For the CDR3, the DNA is TGCAGTGCTAGTCCGGGAGGGCGGGAGCCCCAGCATTTT. This gives the protein CSASPGGREPQHF.

This chain connects TRBV5-6 to TRBJ2-5; no firm D call. The CDR3 is made up of 16 amino acids. Germline V gives CDR1 SGHDT, CDR2 YYEEEE. V gave up 4 bases and J gave up 5 bases, with 21 bases separating them. The DNA of the CDR3 is TGTGCCAGCAGCCCCAGAAGGCCACTCGGTGGGGAGACCCAGTACTTC. Translation gives CASSPRRPLGGETQYF.

The chain is built from TRBV20-1 and TRBJ1-1; D remains ambiguous. The CDR3 extends over 12 amino acids. V lost 3 bases and J lost 10, with 15 bases in between. CDR1 and CDR2 from the germline V gene are DFQATT and SNEGSKA (reference sequence). For the CDR3, the DNA is TGCAGTGCTAGTGAGACGGTACGGGGAGCTTTCTTT. Translation gives CSASETVRGAFF.

V gene TRBV5-1 combines with J gene TRBJ2-3; a weak D match, TRBD2 (5 bases). CDR1 SGHRS and CDR2 YFSETQ come from the germline V gene. There are 17 residues in the CDR3. V was shortened by 2 bases and J by 5 bases, with 21 bases between the two germline ends. CDR3 amino acids: CASSLGAVGNLGDTQYF. In DNA form, the CDR3 reads TGCGCCAGCAGCTTAGGAGCGGTGGGGAACTTGGGAGATACGCAGTATTTT. Full variable domain (rest looked up from reference TRBV5-1 and TRBJ2-3): KAGVTQTPRYLIKTRGQQVTLSCSPISGHRSVSWYQQTPGQGLQFLFEYFSETQRNKGNFPGRFSGRQFSNSRSEMNVSTLELGDSALYLCASSLGAVGNLGDTQYFGPGTRLTVL.

The chain combines TRBV28 with TRBJ1-1; D gene uncertain. V gave up 1 base and J gave up 1 base, with 7 bases separating them. This CDR3 comprises 14 residues. Germline V gives CDR1 MDHEN, CDR2 SYDVKM. CDR3 DNA: TGTGCCAGCAGTTTATATCGGACGAACACTGAAGCTTTCTTT. Encoded protein: CASSLYRTNTEAFF.